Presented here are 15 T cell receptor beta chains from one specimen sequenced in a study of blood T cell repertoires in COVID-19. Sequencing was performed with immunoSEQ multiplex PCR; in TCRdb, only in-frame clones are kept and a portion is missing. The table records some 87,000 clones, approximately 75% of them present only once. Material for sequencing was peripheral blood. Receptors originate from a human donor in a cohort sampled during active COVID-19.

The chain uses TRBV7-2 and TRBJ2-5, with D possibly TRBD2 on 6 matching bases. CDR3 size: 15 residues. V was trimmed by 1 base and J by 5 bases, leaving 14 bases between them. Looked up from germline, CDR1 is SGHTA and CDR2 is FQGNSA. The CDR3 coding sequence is TGTGCCAGCAGCTTAGACAAGGGGAGGTCGGAGACCCAGTACTTC. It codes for CASSLDKGRSETQYF.

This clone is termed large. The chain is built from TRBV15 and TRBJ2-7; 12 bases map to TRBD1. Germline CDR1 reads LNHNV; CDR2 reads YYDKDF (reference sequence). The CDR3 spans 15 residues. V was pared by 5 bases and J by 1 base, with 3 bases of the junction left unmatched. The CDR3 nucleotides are TGTGCCACCAGCGGGACAGGGGGCAGGTCCTACGAGCAGTACTTC. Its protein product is CATSGTGGRSYEQYF.

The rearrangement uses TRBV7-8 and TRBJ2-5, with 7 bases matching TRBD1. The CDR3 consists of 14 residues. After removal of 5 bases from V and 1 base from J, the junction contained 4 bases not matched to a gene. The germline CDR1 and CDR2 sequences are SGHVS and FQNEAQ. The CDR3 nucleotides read TGTGCCAGCAGCGAGGGACAGATCCAAGAGACCCAGTACTTC. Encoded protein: CASSEGQIQETQYF.

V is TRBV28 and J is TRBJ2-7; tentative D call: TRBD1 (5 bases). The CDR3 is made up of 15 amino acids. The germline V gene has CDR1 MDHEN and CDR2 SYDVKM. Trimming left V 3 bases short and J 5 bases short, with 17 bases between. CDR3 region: CASSLDIPSKDEQYF. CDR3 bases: TGTGCCAGCAGTTTGGACATTCCCAGCAAGGACGAGCAGTACTTC.

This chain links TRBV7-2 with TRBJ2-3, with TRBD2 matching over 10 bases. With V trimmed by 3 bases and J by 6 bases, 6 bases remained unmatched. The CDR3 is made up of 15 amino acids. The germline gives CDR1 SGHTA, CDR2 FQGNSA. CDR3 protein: CASSFDLAGADTQYF. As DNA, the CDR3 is TGTGCCAGCAGCTTTGACCTAGCGGGGGCCGATACGCAGTATTTT.

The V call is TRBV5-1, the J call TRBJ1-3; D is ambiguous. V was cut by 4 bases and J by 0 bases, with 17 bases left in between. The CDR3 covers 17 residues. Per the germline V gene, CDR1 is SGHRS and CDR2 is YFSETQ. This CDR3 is CASSPGWARVSGNTIYF. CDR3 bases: TGCGCCAGCAGCCCGGGATGGGCGCGTGTCTCTGGAAACACCATATATTTT.

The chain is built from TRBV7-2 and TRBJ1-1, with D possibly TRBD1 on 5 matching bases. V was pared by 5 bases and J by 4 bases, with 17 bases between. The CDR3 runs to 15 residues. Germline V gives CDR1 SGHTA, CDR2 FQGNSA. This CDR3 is CASSPKGRGPTEAFF. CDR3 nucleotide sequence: TGTGCCAGCAGCCCAAAAGGGAGGGGTCCCACTGAAGCTTTCTTT.

Here the CDR3 DNA reads TGTGCCAGCGGACAGGGCCTAGGGAACACCGGGGAGCTGTTTTTT. Its translation is CASGQGLGNTGELFF. The chain employs TRBV2 and TRBJ2-2, with 8 bases lining up with TRBD1. Germline CDR1 and CDR2: SNHLY and FYNNEI. J was trimmed by 1 base and V by 8 bases; bases with no gene match: 6. The CDR3 is made up of 15 amino acids.

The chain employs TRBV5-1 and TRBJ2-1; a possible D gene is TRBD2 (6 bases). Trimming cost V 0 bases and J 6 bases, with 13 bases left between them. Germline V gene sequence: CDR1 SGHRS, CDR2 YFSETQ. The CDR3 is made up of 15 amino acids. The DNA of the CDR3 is TGCGCCAGCAGCTTGGAGGCTAGCGTTGTCAATGAGCAGTTCTTC. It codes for CASSLEASVVNEQFF.

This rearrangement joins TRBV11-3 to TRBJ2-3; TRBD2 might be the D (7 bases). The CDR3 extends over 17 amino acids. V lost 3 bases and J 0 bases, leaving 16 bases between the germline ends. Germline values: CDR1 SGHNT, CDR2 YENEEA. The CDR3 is CASSFLGGQTSTDTQYF. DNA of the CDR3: TGTGCCAGCAGCTTTCTGGGGGGGCAAACTAGCACAGATACGCAGTATTTT. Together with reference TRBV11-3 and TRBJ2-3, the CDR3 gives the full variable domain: EAGVVQSPRYKIIEKKQPVAFWCNPISGHNTLYWYLQNLGQGPELLIRYENEEAVDDSQLPKDRFSAERLKGVDSTLKIQPAELGDSAVYLCASSFLGGQTSTDTQYFGPGTRLTVL.

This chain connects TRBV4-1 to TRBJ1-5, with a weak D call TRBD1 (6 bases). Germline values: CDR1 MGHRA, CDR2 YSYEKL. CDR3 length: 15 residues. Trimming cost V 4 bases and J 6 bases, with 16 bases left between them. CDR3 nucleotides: TGCGCCAGCAGCCCCAGAGGGGGGGTGAGTCAGCCCCAGCATTTT. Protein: CASSPRGGVSQPQHF.

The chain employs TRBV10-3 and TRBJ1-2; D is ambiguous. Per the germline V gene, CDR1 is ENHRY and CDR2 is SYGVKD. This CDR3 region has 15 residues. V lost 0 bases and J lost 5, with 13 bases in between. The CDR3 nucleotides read TGTGCCATCAGTGAGTCGGGGAGGCAGTCATATGGCTACACCTTC. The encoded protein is CAISESGRQSYGYTF.

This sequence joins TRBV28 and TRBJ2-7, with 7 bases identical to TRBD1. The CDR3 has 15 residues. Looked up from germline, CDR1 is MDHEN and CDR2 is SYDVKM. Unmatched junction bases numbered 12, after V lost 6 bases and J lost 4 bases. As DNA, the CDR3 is TGTGCCAGCAGCACACCGGCAGGGGGTCAGTACGAGCAGTACTTC. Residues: CASSTPAGGQYEQYF.

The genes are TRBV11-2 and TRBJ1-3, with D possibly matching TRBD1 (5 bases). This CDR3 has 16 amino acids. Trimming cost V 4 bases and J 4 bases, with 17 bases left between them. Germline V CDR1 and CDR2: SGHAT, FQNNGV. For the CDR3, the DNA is TGTGCCAGCAGCTCGTGGGGGGGGACGGGAGGAAACACCATATATTTT. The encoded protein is CASSSWGGTGGNTIYF. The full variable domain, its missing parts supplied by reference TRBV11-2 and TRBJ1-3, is EAGVAQSPRYKIIEKRQSVAFWCNPISGHATLYWYQQILGQGPKLLIQFQNNGVVDDSQLPKDRFSAERLKGVDSTLKIQPAKLEDSAVYLCASSSWGGTGGNTIYFGEGSWLTVV.

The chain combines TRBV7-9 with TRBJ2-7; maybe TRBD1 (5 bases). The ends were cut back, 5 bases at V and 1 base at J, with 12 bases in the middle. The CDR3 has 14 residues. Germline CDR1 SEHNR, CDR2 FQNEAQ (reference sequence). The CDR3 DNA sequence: TGTGCCAGCAGCCCTCAGGGATCGTCCTACGAGCAGTACTTC. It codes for CASSPQGSSYEQYF.